Listed below are T cell receptor beta chains from one sample, sequenced in a study of metastatic and nonmetastatic thyroid tumors. TCRdb re-processed the PCR reads through MiXCR. The table lists roughly 72,000 clones, less than 20% of them singletons. What was sequenced was blood. All receptors come from a female donor with papillary thyroid cancer or a benign thyroid nodule (not recorded which). Some clones in this sample may be carry-over from other donors' samples. Each CDR3 is given with its conserved first and last residue. D genes are given only for firm matches. Size values are once, few and many counts, or a class for expanded clones, and some rows have none.

v_gene	j_gene	abundance	d_gene	CDR3nt	CDR3aa
TRBV9	TRBJ1-1	-	-	TGTGCCAGCTCCGGTGATCCAGGATTGGACACTGAAGCTTTCTTT	CASSGDPGLDTEAFF
TRBV10-3	TRBJ2-3	many	TRBD2	TGTGCCATCAGTGAGTCACCTAGCGGGAGCAGCACAGATACGCAGTATTTT	CAISESPSGSSTDTQYF
TRBV6-5	TRBJ1-1	-	-	TGTGCCAGCAGTTACACGGAATTGAACACTGAAGCTTTCTTT	CASSYTELNTEAFF
TRBV6-1	TRBJ2-1	many	TRBD2	TGTGCCAGCAGTTCCCGACTAGCGCCTTTTGGCGAGCAGTTCTTC	CASSSRLAPFGEQFF
TRBV28	TRBJ1-1	few	-	TGTGCCAGCAGGTCCCGGGCGGGTTGGAACACTGAAGCTTTCTTT	CASRSRAGWNTEAFF
TRBV27	TRBJ1-6	many	-	TGTGCCAGCAGTCCGACGGCTTACAATTCACCCCTCCACTTT	CASSPTAYNSPLHF
TRBV12-3/TRBV12-4	TRBJ2-5	-	-	TGTGCCAGCAGCCGGCTCAGCCTGAGGGCAGAGACCCAGTACTTC	CASSRLSLRAETQYF
TRBV7-9	TRBJ2-4	-	-	TGTGCCAGCAGCCCCCGTCGGGCCAAGGAGTGGCCGCACATTCAGTACTTC	CASSPRRAKEWPHIQYF
TRBV3-1	TRBJ2-7	many	-	TGTGCCAGCAGCCCGACTCCAGGGACTGCGAGTTACTCCTACGAGCAGTACTTC	CASSPTPGTASYSYEQYF
TRBV11-2	TRBJ2-2	many	-	TGTGCCAGCAGCTTCCCCACCGGGACCTCGAACACCGGGGAGCTGTTTTTT	CASSFPTGTSNTGELFF
TRBV4-2	TRBJ1-2	many	-	TGTGCCAGCAGCGGACAGACCTATGGCTACACCTTC	CASSGQTYGYTF
TRBV6-1	TRBJ2-5	few	-	TGTGCCAGCAGTGAATCTCCGCCTTCAGCCCGAGAGACCCAGTACTTC	CASSESPPSARETQYF
TRBV3-1	TRBJ2-1	many	-	TGTGCCAGCAGCCAAGACCCTTTGACAGCGTACAATGAGCAGTTCTTC	CASSQDPLTAYNEQFF
TRBV13	TRBJ1-6	many	TRBD1	TGTGCCAGCAGCCTCGGACAGGGGGTTGGCTCACCCCTCCACTTT	CASSLGQGVGSPLHF
TRBV12-3/TRBV12-4	TRBJ2-1	many	-	TGTGCCAGCACCCGATCCGGTACTAGCCCCTACAATGAGCAGTTCTTC	CASTRSGTSPYNEQFF
TRBV28	TRBJ1-2	many	TRBD1	TGTGCCAGCAGTCTGACAGGGGTCGGCTACACCTTC	CASSLTGVGYTF
TRBV24-1	TRBJ1-5	-	-	TGTGCCACCAGTGCGTCGGCGTTTGGTAGCAATCAGCCCCAGCATTTT	CATSASAFGSNQPQHF
TRBV5-6	TRBJ2-5	many	-	TGTGCCAGCAGCCCACTCACCTTATGGGGAGCCCCGTACCAAGAGACCCAGTACTTC	CASSPLTLWGAPYQETQYF
TRBV3-1	TRBJ1-1	-	-	TGTGTCAGCAGCCAAGAAGGTGGGGGGCGGAACACTGAAGCTTTCTTT	CVSSQEGGGRNTEAFF
TRBV30	TRBJ2-7	few	TRBD1	TGTGCCTGGAGTAGCGGACAGGGTGGCTACGAGCAGTACTTC	CAWSSGQGGYEQYF
TRBV3-1	TRBJ2-2	-	-	TGTGCCAGCATGACTACCGGGGAGCTGTTTTTT	CASMTTGELFF
TRBV11-2	TRBJ2-3	-	-	TGTGCCAGCAGCTTAGCTAGGGTCACAGATACGCAGTATTTT	CASSLARVTDTQYF
TRBV10-3	TRBJ1-5	many	TRBD1	TGTGCCATCAGTACAGGGACAGGGGATCAGCCCCAGCATTTT	CAISTGTGDQPQHF
TRBV24-1	TRBJ2-1	many	TRBD2	TGTGCCACCAGTTCAGGGACTAGCGTTGCCTACAATGAGCAGTTCTTC	CATSSGTSVAYNEQFF
TRBV12-3/TRBV12-4	TRBJ1-4	many	-	TGTGCCAGCAGCCCACTCCAGGGGTTGGCTGAAAAACTGTTTTTT	CASSPLQGLAEKLFF
TRBV30	TRBJ2-7	medium-sized	-	TGTGCCTGGAGGGTCTCCTACGAGCAGTACTTC	CAWRVSYEQYF
TRBV10-2	TRBJ1-1	few	TRBD1	TGCGCCAGCAGAGGACAGGGGCTGGGTGAAGCTTTCTTT	CASRGQGLGEAFF
TRBV28	TRBJ1-5	few	TRBD1	TGTGCCAGCAGACCGGGGACAGGGGGTTCGGGCAATCAGCCCCGGCATTTT	CASRPGTGGSGNQPRHF
TRBV12-3/TRBV12-4	TRBJ2-2	many	TRBD1	TGTGCCAGCAGCCCGGACAGGGGGCGGGTCACCGGGGAGCTGTTTTTT	CASSPDRGRVTGELFF
TRBV13	TRBJ2-7	many	-	TGTGCCAGCAGCCTCCCGGGCGGTTCCTACGAGCAGTACTTC	CASSLPGGSYEQYF
TRBV6-1	TRBJ1-1	-	-	TGTGCCAGTGCAGAGGCGTTGGGTGACACTGAAGCTTTCTTT	CASAEALGDTEAFF
TRBV7-8	TRBJ2-7	many	-	TGTGCCAGCAGCTTAGGGGGCTCAAATTACGAGCAGTACTTC	CASSLGGSNYEQYF
TRBV6-1	TRBJ2-7	-	-	TGTGCCATCAGTGGGGTTAGAGTGCCCTACGAGCAGTACTTC	CAISGVRVPYEQYF
TRBV19	TRBJ2-2	many	-	TGTGCCAGTAGTATAGATGGCTCCGGCAGGGCTGGGGAGCTGTTTTTT	CASSIDGSGRAGELFF
TRBV24-1	TRBJ1-2	-	-	TGTGCCACCAGTGAAGCCGGACAGTCCCCATATGGCTACACCTTC	CATSEAGQSPYGYTF
TRBV30	TRBJ1-2	many	-	TGTGCCTGGAGGGAGTACACCCGGGAGATCGGGGGCTACACCTTC	CAWREYTREIGGYTF
TRBV19	TRBJ2-1	many	-	TGTGCCAGTAGTATTAGTTGGGGGACTTGGGATGAGCAGTTCTTC	CASSISWGTWDEQFF
TRBV6-1	TRBJ1-2	many	TRBD1	TGTGCCAGCAAGAACAGGGGGCGTGGGTATGGCTACACCTTC	CASKNRGRGYGYTF
TRBV24-1	TRBJ2-3	many	-	TGTGCCACTGGAGGTCTGTGGGGCACAGATACGCAGTATTTT	CATGGLWGTDTQYF
TRBV2	TRBJ1-6	-	TRBD1	TGTGCCAGCAGGGACACAGGGGCACCCCTCCACTTT	CASRDTGAPLHF
TRBV27	TRBJ2-5	-	TRBD1	TGTGCCAGCAGTTACGACAGGGACCAAGAGACCCAGTACTTC	CASSYDRDQETQYF
TRBV11-1	TRBJ2-1	many	TRBD2	TGTGCCAGCAGCCCCCCAAGGGGCATGACTAGCGCGTACAATGAGCAGTTCTTC	CASSPPRGMTSAYNEQFF
TRBV11-2	TRBJ2-7	-	TRBD1	TGTGCCAGCACCACTTTGGGGAGGACAGGGGACGAGCAGTACTTC	CASTTLGRTGDEQYF
TRBV18	TRBJ2-7	-	-	TGTGCCAGCTCAATCACAGACTCCTACGAGCAGTACTTC	CASSITDSYEQYF
TRBV20-1	TRBJ2-1	-	TRBD2	TGCAGTGCTAGAGATGGGGAGGGATCCTACAATGAGCAGTTCTTC	CSARDGEGSYNEQFF
TRBV9	TRBJ2-1	-	TRBD1	TGTGCCAGCAGCGTTCCGAAGACAGGGGAGAGAAGCAATGAGCAGTTCTTC	CASSVPKTGERSNEQFF
TRBV29-1	TRBJ2-7	many	-	TGCAGCGTCGTCAGAGCCTACGAGCAGTACTTC	CSVVRAYEQYF
TRBV20-1	TRBJ2-3	many	-	TGCAGTGCTAGAGATTTAGCGGAGAGCACAGATACGCAGTATTTT	CSARDLAESTDTQYF